The clone carrying this T cell receptor beta chain showed up just a few times. Its matching antigen is unknown. From 5'RACE with constant-segment primers came TCR alpha and TCR beta cDNA libraries that carried sample barcodes and UMIs. Each CDR3 protein gets one entry after TCRdb re-called the 5' RACE reads with MiXCR. Here the sample spans about 440,000 distinct CDR3 sequences, 20% being singletons. Trimming cost V 1 base and J 7 bases, with 8 bases left between them. CDR3 size: 13 residues. Germline lookup yields CDR1 MGHRA and CDR2 YSYEKL. These data are taken from a study of T-cell memory formation after mild COVID-19. Overall study context: Clusters were largely donor specific. Study-level findings and limits: Memory sampled before infection contained some responding clones, suggesting cross-reactive memory joined.

Source material: PBMCs or a T cell subset sorted from them (not recorded which). The TCR was taken from an adult woman who had mild COVID-19 (a few samples of this study predate the infection). Cell type and time point are not known. This chain uses TRBV4-1 with TRBJ2-1; D ambiguous. CDR3 in DNA: TGCGCCAGCAGCCAAGGAGTGTTTAATGAGCAGTTCTTC. It specifies CASSQGVFNEQFF.